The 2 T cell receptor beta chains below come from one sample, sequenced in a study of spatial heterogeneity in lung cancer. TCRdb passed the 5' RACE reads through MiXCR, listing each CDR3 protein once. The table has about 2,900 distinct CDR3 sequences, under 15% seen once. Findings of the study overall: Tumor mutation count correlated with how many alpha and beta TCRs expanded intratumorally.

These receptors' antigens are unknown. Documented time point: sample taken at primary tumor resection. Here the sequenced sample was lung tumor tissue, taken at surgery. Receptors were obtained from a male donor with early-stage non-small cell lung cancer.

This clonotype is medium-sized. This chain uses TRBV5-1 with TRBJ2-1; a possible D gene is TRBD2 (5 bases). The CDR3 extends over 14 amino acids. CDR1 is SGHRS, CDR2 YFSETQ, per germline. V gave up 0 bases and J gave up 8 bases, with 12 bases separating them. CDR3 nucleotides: TGCGCCAGCAGCTTGGCAGGACTCCTCCATGAGCAGTTCTTC. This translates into CASSLAGLLHEQFF.

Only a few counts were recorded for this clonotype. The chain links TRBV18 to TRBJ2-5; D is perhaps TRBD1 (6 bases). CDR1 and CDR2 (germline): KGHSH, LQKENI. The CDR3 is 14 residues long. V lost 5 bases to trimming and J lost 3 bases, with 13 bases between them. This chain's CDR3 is CASSAYRTEETQYF. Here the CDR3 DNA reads TGTGCCAGCTCAGCCTACAGGACAGAAGAGACCCAGTACTTC.